This T cell receptor beta chain was sequenced in a study of blood T cell repertoires in COVID-19. Germline trimming cut 4 bases from V and 5 bases from J; bases unmatched to any gene: 5. The CDR3 sequence is 15 residues long. Germline CDR1 is SGHRS and CDR2 is YFSETQ. Profiled with immunoSEQ multiplex PCR; TCRdb holds only in-frame clones, not every one. The repertoire has hundreds of thousands of clones, 80% of them found once; the top ten carry 7.4%. This TCR came from a woman aged 40 to 49 with acute COVID-19. The material sequenced was PBMCs or T cells enriched from blood (not recorded which). V usage is TRBV5-1 and J usage is TRBJ2-1; the match to TRBD1 covers 11 bases. CDR3 loop: CASSTGQGAHNEQFF. The DNA of the CDR3 is TGCGCCAGCAGCACCGGACAGGGGGCGCACAATGAGCAGTTCTTC.